This is a list of T cell receptor beta chains from one sample in a study of cytomegalovirus exposure and HLA in healthy donors. Data came from immunoSEQ multiplex PCR; TCRdb stores just in-frame clones and leaves some out. The table lists roughly 160,000 clones, roughly 84% of them singletons. Sequencing was carried out using PBMCs. These receptors were obtained from a young man in good health and CMV-seronegative. Each CDR3 is given with its conserved first and last residue. Each record gives: D gene, clone size, V gene, CDR3 protein. The D gene is left open where the match is weak. The size entry is marked missing in some rows and otherwise reads once, few, many or a size class.

>TRBD1|NA|TRBV7-6
CASSLGQGTFYTGELFF
>TRBD1|many|TRBV28
CASSPPGGFTPREAFF
>NA|NA|TRBV5-1
CASSLVASYEQYF
>TRBD1|NA|TRBV11-3
CASSHIGTGNHEQFF
>NA|NA|TRBV27
CASSPNRVWDTDTQYF
>TRBD1|NA|TRBV7-9
CASRENRGEYGYTF
>TRBD1|NA|TRBV11-3
CASSPDRATDTQYF
>TRBD2|NA|TRBV5-4
CASSPRGTGGLSEQYF
>TRBD1|NA|TRBV7-2
CASRKNRGAEQFF
>NA|NA|TRBV2
CASSTDYNSPLHF
>NA|NA|TRBV21-1
CASSIFTSGALTDTQYF
>TRBD2|once|TRBV4-3
CASSQDLGLAENIQYF
>NA|NA|TRBV6-1
CAGRVSGNTEAFF
>TRBD2|NA|TRBV6-5
CASKGGTHNYEQYF
>TRBD2|once|TRBV7-6
CASSLGTSGRPPLTDTQYF
>TRBD2|few|TRBV30
CASSPGLAPSEQYF
>NA|NA|TRBV15
CATSREAHGGMAQYF
>TRBD1|once|TRBV30
CAWSPAGTALYNEQFF
>TRBD1|NA|TRBV2
CASRRTGTGNTIYF
>NA|NA|TRBV5-1
CASSGGVGSMNTEAFF
>NA|NA|TRBV18
CASSPPFIYGYTF
>NA|NA|TRBV30
CAWSPRFETQYF
>TRBD1|NA|TRBV25-1
CASSEWGQGANEKLFF
>TRBD1|few|TRBV10-3
CAIQDRVNQPQHF
>TRBD1|NA|TRBV6-5
CASSYPGQPYEQYF
>NA|few|TRBV4-2
CASSQELAGNTIYF
>TRBD1|few|TRBV28
CASSFRDRGHYEQYF